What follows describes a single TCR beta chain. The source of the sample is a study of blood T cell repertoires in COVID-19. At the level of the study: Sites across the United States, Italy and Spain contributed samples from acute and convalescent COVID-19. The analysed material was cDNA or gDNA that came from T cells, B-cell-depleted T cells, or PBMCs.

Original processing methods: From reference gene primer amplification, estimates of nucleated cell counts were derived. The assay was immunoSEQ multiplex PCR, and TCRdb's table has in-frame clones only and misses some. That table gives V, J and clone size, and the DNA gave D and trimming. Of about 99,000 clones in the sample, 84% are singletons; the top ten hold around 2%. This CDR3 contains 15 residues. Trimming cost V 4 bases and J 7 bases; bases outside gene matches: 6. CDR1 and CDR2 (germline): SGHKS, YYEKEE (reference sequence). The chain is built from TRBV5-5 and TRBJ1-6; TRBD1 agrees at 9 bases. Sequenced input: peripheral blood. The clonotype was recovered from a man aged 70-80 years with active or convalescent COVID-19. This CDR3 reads CASSDPTGGNSPLHF. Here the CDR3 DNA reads TGTGCCAGCAGCGATCCGACAGGGGGGAATTCACCCCTCCACTTT. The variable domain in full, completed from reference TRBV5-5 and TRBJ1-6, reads DAGVTQSPTHLIKTRGQQVTLRCSPISGHKSVSWYQQVLGQGPQFIFQYYEKEERGRGNFPDRFSARQFPNYSSELNVNALLLGDSALYLCASSDPTGGNSPLHFGNGTRLTVT.